This T cell receptor (beta chain) was sequenced during a study of graft-versus-host responses after intestinal transplantation. The overall study: Multivisceral, liver-intestinal, or isolated intestinal transplants were given to recipients.

Overall study results and limits: Researchers found GvH clones in recipient marrow, and some showed up first in ileum or blood.

Concerning this clone itself: Its target is not known.

Data came from immunoSEQ multiplex PCR; TCRdb stores just in-frame clones and leaves some out. The sample lists some 80,000 clones; 91% were seen once. Germline CDR1 is SNHLY and CDR2 is FYNNEI. This CDR3 is 16 amino acids long. V was trimmed by 3 bases and J by 0 bases, leaving 11 bases between them. V is TRBV2 and J is TRBJ1-4; no definite D call. The receptor's source is a human donor who was the organ donor for an intestinal transplant. The sample was unstimulated CD8+ T cells sorted from spleen or lymph node cells, taken before transplant. CDR3 DNA sequence: TGTGCCAGCAGTGAGGGGTTTACTTCAACTAATGAAAAACTGTTTTTT. Its protein is CASSEGFTSTNEKLFF.